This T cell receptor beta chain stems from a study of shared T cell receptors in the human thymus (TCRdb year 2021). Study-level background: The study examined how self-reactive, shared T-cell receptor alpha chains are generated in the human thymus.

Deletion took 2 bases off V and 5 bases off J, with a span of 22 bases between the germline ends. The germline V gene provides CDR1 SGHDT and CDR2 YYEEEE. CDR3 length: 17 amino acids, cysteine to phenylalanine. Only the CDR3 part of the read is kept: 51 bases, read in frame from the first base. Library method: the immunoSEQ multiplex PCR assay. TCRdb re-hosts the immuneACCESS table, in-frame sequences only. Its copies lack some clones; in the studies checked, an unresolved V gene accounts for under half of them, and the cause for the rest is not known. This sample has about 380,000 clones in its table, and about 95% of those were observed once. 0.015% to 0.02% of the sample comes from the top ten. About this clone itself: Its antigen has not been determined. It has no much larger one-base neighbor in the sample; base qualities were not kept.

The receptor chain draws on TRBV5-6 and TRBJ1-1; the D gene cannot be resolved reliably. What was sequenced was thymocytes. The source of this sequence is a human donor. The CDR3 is CASSLRRRIRGKTEAFF. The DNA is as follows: TGTGCCAGCAGCTTAAGAAGGAGGATTCGGGGAAAGACTGAAGCTTTCTTT.